This TCR beta chain was observed in a study of T cells after yellow fever vaccination. Study-wide points: Shared CD4/CD8 clonotypes were a small share, likely from convergent recombination.

The CDR3 sequence is 16 residues long. The germline gives CDR1 SEHNR, CDR2 FQNEAQ (reference sequence). V was pared by 2 bases and J by 5 bases, with 7 bases of the junction left unmatched. It was through 5'RACE template switching that TCR cDNA was made, with a universal primer site and UMIs added. Via MiXCR, TCRdb re-called the 5' RACE reads, giving one row per CDR3 protein. The table has 150,000 to 200,000 distinct CDR3 sequences, 9.3% seen once. In regard to this clonotype: Its matching antigen is unknown.

This TCR derives from a man between 18 and 29 years old who received the YFV17D yellow fever vaccine. The chain has TRBV7-9 and TRBJ2-3; 10 bases are shared with TRBD1. The sample consisted of CD8+ T cells sorted from PBMCs, taken 45 days after the yellow fever booster vaccination. CDR3 in DNA: TGTGCCAGCAGCTTAAAACCGGGACAGGGGATAGATACGCAGTATTTT. It yields the protein CASSLKPGQGIDTQYF. The variable domain in full, with the rest retrieved from reference TRBV7-9 and TRBJ2-3, is DTGVSQNPRHKITKRGQNVTFRCDPISEHNRLYWYRQTLGQGPEFLTYFQNEAQLEKSRLLSDRFSAERPKGSFSTLEIQRTEQGDSAMYLCASSLKPGQGIDTQYFGPGTRLTVL.